This T cell receptor beta chain was retrieved from a study of PD-1 blockade in classical Hodgkin lymphoma. Regarding the study as a whole: Differences between repertoires have undefined causes, possibly disease activity or prior therapy.

This clone has more than one count but fewer than ten. Antigen specificity is unknown. Clones were sequenced by immunoSEQ multiplex PCR, and TCRdb holds only the in-frame ones, with some missing. The sample yields 13,000 or so clones, about 87% seen once. Every patient experienced relapse after autologous stem cell transplantation, and brentuximab vedotin exposure varied. The V end was cut by 5 bases, the J end by 1 base, with 8 bases between. CDR3 length equals 13 residues. Looked up from germline, CDR1 is SEHNR and CDR2 is FQNEAQ (reference sequence). This chain joins TRBV7-9 and TRBJ1-1; tentatively, D is TRBD1 (6 bases). Sequencing used peripheral blood mononuclear cells (PBMCs), obtained at baseline. The source of this sequence is a human donor with classical Hodgkin lymphoma. The CDR3 region is CASSRGGNTEAFF. CDR3 DNA sequence: TGTGCCAGCAGCCGAGGGGGGAACACTGAAGCTTTCTTT.